The T cell receptor (beta chain) described here comes from a study of tumor-infiltrating lymphocytes in primary liver carcinoma. A constant-region primer served to make TCR beta cDNA from about 530 ng total RNA. Three-round nested multiplex PCR performed with slightly modified ARM-PCR produced the TCR beta libraries. In the first two PCR rounds, TRBV1-TRBV30 forward primers were paired with a C-beta reverse primer, and each round lasted roughly 9 cycles. In TCRdb, the multiplex PCR reads were re-called with MiXCR into one record per CDR3 protein. The sample has approximately 100,000 distinct CDR3 sequences; about 67% are singletons. The roughly 17-32 mg bulk tissue piece was not sorted before simultaneous RNA and DNA extraction. Germline CDR1 SGHAT, CDR2 FQNNGV. This CDR3 is 15 amino acids long. In regard to this clonotype: Compared with germline, one end of the junction differs, possibly owing to a read error.

The chain uses TRBV11-2 and TRBJ2-2; possible D gene TRBD1, 6 bases. Material: liver tumor tissue from sampling region 2. The subset: tumor region T2, inferior pole. The sequence derives from a woman aged 55-69 years with primary liver carcinoma and hepatitis B virus infection. The CDR3 loop reads CANSSRTANTLELFF. The CDR3 DNA sequence: TGTGCCAACAGCTCAAGGACAGCGAACACCTTGGAGCTGTTTTTT. Based on the CDR3 plus reference TRBV11-2 and TRBJ2-2, the full variable domain is EAGVAQSPRYKIIEKRQSVAFWCNPISGHATLYWYQQILGQGPKLLIQFQNNGVVDDSQLPKDRFSAERLKGVDSTLKIQPAKLEDSAVYLCANSSRTANTLELFFGEGSRLTVL.